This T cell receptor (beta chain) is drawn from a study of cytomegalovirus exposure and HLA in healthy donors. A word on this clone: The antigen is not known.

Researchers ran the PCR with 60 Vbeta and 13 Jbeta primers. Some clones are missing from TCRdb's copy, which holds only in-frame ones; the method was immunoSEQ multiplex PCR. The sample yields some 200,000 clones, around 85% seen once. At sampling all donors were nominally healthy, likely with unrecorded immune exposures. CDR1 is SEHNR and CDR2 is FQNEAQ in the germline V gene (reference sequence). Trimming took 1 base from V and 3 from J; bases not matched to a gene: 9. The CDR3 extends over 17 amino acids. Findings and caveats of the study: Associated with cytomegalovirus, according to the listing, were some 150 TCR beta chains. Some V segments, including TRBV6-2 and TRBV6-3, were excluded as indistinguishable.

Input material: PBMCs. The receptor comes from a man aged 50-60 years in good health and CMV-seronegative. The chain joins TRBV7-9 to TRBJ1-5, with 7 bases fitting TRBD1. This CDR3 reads CASSLVGTAFSNQPQHF. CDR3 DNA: TGTGCCAGCAGCTTAGTGGGGACAGCCTTTTCCAATCAGCCCCAGCATTTT.